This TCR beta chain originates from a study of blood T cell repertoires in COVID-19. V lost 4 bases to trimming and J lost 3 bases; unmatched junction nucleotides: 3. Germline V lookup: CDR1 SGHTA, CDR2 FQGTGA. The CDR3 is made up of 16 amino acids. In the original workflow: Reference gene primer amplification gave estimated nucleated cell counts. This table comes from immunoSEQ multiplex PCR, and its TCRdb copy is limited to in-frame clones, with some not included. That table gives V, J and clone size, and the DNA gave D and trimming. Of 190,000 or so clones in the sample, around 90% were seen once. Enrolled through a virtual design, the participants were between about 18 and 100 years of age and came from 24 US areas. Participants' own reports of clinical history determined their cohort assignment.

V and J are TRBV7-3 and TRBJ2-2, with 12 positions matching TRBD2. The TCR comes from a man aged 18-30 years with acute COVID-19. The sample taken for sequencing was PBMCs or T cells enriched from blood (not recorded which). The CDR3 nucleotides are TGTGCCAGCAGCTCACTAGCGGGAGGTCACACCGGGGAGCTGTTTTTT. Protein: CASSSLAGGHTGELFF.